These T cell receptor beta chains were read from a single sample in a study of siplizumab effects on memory and regulatory T cells. Assay used: immunoSEQ multiplex PCR; TCRdb lists only in-frame clones, some missing. The data hold about 50,000 clones, with more than 85% observed a single time. Material: naive CD8+ T cells sorted from blood. These TCRs come from a human donor in good health. Each CDR3 is given without its conserved first and last residue. The D gene is left open where the match is weak. Size tells how often a clone was seen (once, few, many) or the class of an expanded clone, and some rows leave it out.

clone_size: .; j_call: TRBJ2-1; v_call: TRBV6-5; d_call: .; cdr3_aa: ASSLGGQPYNEQF
clone_size: .; j_call: TRBJ1-1; v_call: TRBV10-1; d_call: .; cdr3_aa: ASRQGIGTEAF
clone_size: .; j_call: TRBJ1-4; v_call: TRBV4-1; d_call: TRBD1; cdr3_aa: ASSQAVGTGDEKLF
clone_size: once; j_call: TRBJ1-2; v_call: TRBV4-1; d_call: TRBD1; cdr3_aa: ASSQASQGQERYGYT
clone_size: .; j_call: TRBJ2-7; v_call: TRBV2; d_call: .; cdr3_aa: ASNPRGGEQY
clone_size: .; j_call: TRBJ1-2; v_call: TRBV27; d_call: .; cdr3_aa: ASSFSGGYGYT
clone_size: .; j_call: TRBJ2-1; v_call: TRBV5-1; d_call: TRBD2; cdr3_aa: ASSPEAGGRSSYNEQF
clone_size: .; j_call: TRBJ1-1; v_call: TRBV7-6; d_call: TRBD1; cdr3_aa: ASSSGTGQQAF
clone_size: .; j_call: TRBJ2-3; v_call: TRBV21-1; d_call: .; cdr3_aa: ASSRGTSEDTQY
clone_size: .; j_call: TRBJ2-2; v_call: TRBV4-1; d_call: .; cdr3_aa: ASRTQGTGELF
clone_size: .; j_call: TRBJ2-7; v_call: TRBV18; d_call: .; cdr3_aa: ASSPPIGVTGEQY
clone_size: .; j_call: TRBJ2-3; v_call: TRBV23-1; d_call: .; cdr3_aa: ASSQSRTGKDTQY
clone_size: once; j_call: TRBJ2-3; v_call: TRBV5-1; d_call: TRBD1; cdr3_aa: ASSLGQGAMTDTQY
clone_size: .; j_call: TRBJ2-1; v_call: TRBV5-1; d_call: TRBD2; cdr3_aa: ASSSSGGTYNEQF
clone_size: .; j_call: TRBJ2-2; v_call: TRBV29-1; d_call: .; cdr3_aa: SVNHISGELF
clone_size: .; j_call: TRBJ1-2; v_call: TRBV6-6; d_call: .; cdr3_aa: ASSNPISRVSGYT
clone_size: few; j_call: TRBJ1-5; v_call: TRBV27; d_call: .; cdr3_aa: ASSLSGGPQH
clone_size: once; j_call: TRBJ2-1; v_call: TRBV6-5; d_call: .; cdr3_aa: ASSYGTEQF